The 21 T cell receptor beta chains below come from one sample, sequenced in a study of blood T cell repertoires in COVID-19. Generated by immunoSEQ multiplex PCR, the TCRdb table keeps only in-frame clones and is missing some. The repertoire includes 150,000 to 200,000 clones, around 84% of them detected once, and around 15% sits in the top ten. The sample comprised peripheral blood. The receptors here all came from a woman in her seventies with COVID-19, enrolled during active disease.

V usage is TRBV19 and J usage is TRBJ1-1, with D maybe TRBD1 (6 bases). From germline, CDR1 is LNHDA and CDR2 SQIVND (reference sequence). V was shortened by 3 bases and J by 1 base, with 12 bases between the two germline ends. This CDR3 has 15 residues. CDR3 in amino acids: CASSIAGASNTEAFF. The CDR3 coding sequence is TGTGCCAGTAGTATCGCGGGGGCTTCGAACACTGAAGCTTTCTTT.

The chain carries TRBV20-1 and TRBJ2-3; 11 nucleotides line up with TRBD2. Per germline, CDR1 DFQATT and CDR2 SNEGSKA (reference sequence). The CDR3 length is 15 residues. J gave up 6 bases and V 3 bases, and 8 bases lay outside the gene matches. Here the CDR3 reads CSASKVAGGWDTQYF. CDR3 bases: TGCAGTGCTAGTAAGGTAGCGGGAGGGTGGGATACGCAGTATTTT.

The V call is TRBV5-4, the J call TRBJ2-6, with 7 positions matching TRBD2. In germline, CDR1 is SGHNT, CDR2 YYREEE (reference sequence). CDR3 size: 16 residues. V shed 7 bases and J 3 bases; nucleotides not matched to a gene: 10. The CDR3: CASSGGIEYGANVLTF. CDR3 DNA: TGTGCCAGCTCGGGGGGTATCGAGTATGGGGCCAACGTCCTGACTTTC.

The chain links TRBV4-1 to TRBJ1-3, with 8 bases that match TRBD1. V was clipped by 0 bases and J by 0 bases; unmatched bases: 4. Germline V gene lookup returns CDR1 MGHRA and CDR2 YSYEKL. The CDR3 covers 17 residues. CDR3 nucleotide sequence: TGCGCCAGCAGCCAAGATATCACAGGGGGCTCTGGAAACACCATATATTTT. This encodes CASSQDITGGSGNTIYF.

To note about this clone: Other DNA sequences in the same sample also yield this CDR3. The chain has TRBV5-4 and TRBJ2-5, with a tentative D call TRBD2 (6 bases). CDR1 is SGHNT and CDR2 is YYREEE in the germline V gene (reference sequence). The CDR3 has 14 amino acids. Trimming removed 4 bases at V and 1 base at J, with 11 bases between. CDR3 bases: TGTGCCAGCAGCCCTGGAGGGTTCCAAGAGACCCAGTACTTC. Translated: CASSPGGFQETQYF.

The chain uses TRBV15 and TRBJ1-5, with 9 bases fitting TRBD1. Trimming at V came to 3 bases and at J to 6 bases, leaving 15 bases not matched to a gene. The CDR3 extends over 18 amino acids. Germline V gene sequence: CDR1 LNHNV, CDR2 YYDKDF (reference sequence). CDR3 coding DNA: TGTGCCACCAGCAGGAGACGGAGGACAGGGGTGAACGGTCAGCCCCAGCATTTT. Protein product: CATSRRRRTGVNGQPQHF.

The chain couples TRBV2 to TRBJ1-2; 8 positions match TRBD1. After removal of 5 bases from V and 4 bases from J, the junction contained 9 bases not matched to a gene. CDR3 size: 15 residues. Germline V CDR1 and CDR2: SNHLY, FYNNEI. Written as DNA, the CDR3 is TGTGCCAGCAGTCCCGGACAGGGAGGCAGCTATGGCTACACCTTC. Protein product: CASSPGQGGSYGYTF.

This chain connects TRBV2 to TRBJ1-6, with TRBD1 matching 9 bases. The trim removed 2 bases at V and 6 bases at J, leaving 2 bases unmatched. Germline V gene data show CDR1 as SNHLY and CDR2 as FYNNEI. This CDR3 spans 15 amino acids. The DNA of the CDR3 is TGTGCCAGCAGTGAATGGGACAGGGCTAATTCACCCCTCCACTTT. This sequence encodes CASSEWDRANSPLHF.

The V and J genes are TRBV28 and TRBJ2-3; possibly TRBD2 for D (5 bases). The V gene's germline CDR1 is MDHEN and CDR2 SYDVKM. This CDR3 comprises 15 residues. With 6 bases removed from V and 2 bases from J, the gap between germline ends came to 15 bases. In DNA, the CDR3 is TGTGCCAGCAGCCGATCCCCCCTAGCCACAGATACGCAGTATTTT. Amino acids: CASSRSPLATDTQYF.

The gene calls are TRBV7-3 and TRBJ1-1; D not resolved. Germline V gene lookup returns CDR1 SGHTA and CDR2 FQGTGA. Trimming left V 4 bases short and J 4 bases short, with 10 bases between. This CDR3 contains 13 residues. For the CDR3, the DNA is TGTGCCAGCAGCTCTCTACCCTTCACTGAAGCTTTCTTT. Its translation: CASSSLPFTEAFF. Filled out from reference TRBV7-3 and TRBJ1-1, the complete variable domain reads GAGVSQTPSNKVTEKGKYVELRCDPISGHTALYWYRQSLGQGPEFLIYFQGTGAADDSGLPNDRFFAVRPEGSVSTLKIQRTERGDSAVYLCASSSLPFTEAFFGQGTRLTVV.

The chain couples TRBV2 to TRBJ1-1; D gene ambiguous. Germline V CDR1 and CDR2: SNHLY, FYNNEI. The V end lost 6 bases, the J end lost 3 bases, and 11 bases lay between the germline ends. This CDR3 region has 13 residues. The CDR3 spells CASRDFADTEAFF. CDR3 DNA sequence: TGTGCCAGCAGGGACTTTGCGGACACTGAAGCTTTCTTT.

The rearrangement links TRBV10-3 to TRBJ2-5, with D unresolved. V was cut by 0 bases and J by 3 bases, with 11 bases left in between. Germline V gene data show CDR1 as ENHRY and CDR2 as SYGVKD. The CDR3 contains 15 residues. The DNA of the CDR3 is TGTGCCATCAGTGAGTCGACTCGGTTAAAAGAGACCCAGTACTTC. Translation gives CAISESTRLKETQYF.

V usage is TRBV5-6 and J usage is TRBJ1-3; 7 nucleotides match TRBD1. This CDR3 contains 15 residues. V was clipped by 4 bases and J by 4 bases; unmatched bases: 8. Germline CDR1 reads SGHDT; CDR2 reads YYEEEE. CDR3 loop: CASSRPGQRGNTIYF. The CDR3 DNA follows: TGTGCCAGCAGCAGGCCGGGACAGAGAGGAAACACCATATATTTT.

The rearrangement joins TRBV6-5 to TRBJ1-2; 10 nucleotides align to TRBD1. V gave up 2 bases and J gave up 8 bases; unmatched junction bases: 2. The CDR3 extends over 13 amino acids. In germline, CDR1 is MNHEY, CDR2 SVGAGI. In DNA form, the CDR3 reads TGTGCCAGCAGTTACCGGACAGGGGGAGGCTACACCTTC. Translated, it gives CASSYRTGGGYTF.

The count of this clone is one. The chain has TRBV21-1 and TRBJ1-1; the table calls TRBD1, which could not be checked here. TRBV21-1 is a listed pseudogene. The CDR3 contains 18 residues. The CDR3 sequence is CASSKQDRGRDMNTEAFF. The CDR3, as DNA: TGTGCCAGCAGCAAACAGGACAGGGGGAGGGATATGAACACTGAAGCTTTCTTT.

This chain links TRBV5-1 with TRBJ2-2, with D possibly TRBD1 on 5 matching bases. V dropped 5 bases and J dropped 1 base, with 15 bases sitting between them. The CDR3 consists of 16 residues. Germline loops: CDR1 SGHRS, CDR2 YFSETQ. The CDR3: CASRKGARMNTGELFF. CDR3 in DNA: TGCGCCAGCAGAAAAGGGGCGCGTATGAACACCGGGGAGCTGTTTTTT.

CDR3 bases: TGCGCCAGCAGCTTGGGGGGCTCGTCGGAGACCCAGTACTTC. It specifies CASSLGGSSETQYF. This chain joins TRBV5-1 and TRBJ2-5, with D perhaps matching TRBD1 (5 bases). CDR3 length equals 14 residues. The V and J ends lost 0 bases and 5 bases respectively, with 11 bases between them. Germline V gives CDR1 SGHRS, CDR2 YFSETQ.

This chain links TRBV2 with TRBJ1-6; D is possibly TRBD1 (6 bases). The germline V gene encodes CDR1 SNHLY and CDR2 FYNNEI. The CDR3 covers 15 residues. Between the trimmed V and J ends, which lost 5 bases and 8 bases, there was a span of 16 bases. The CDR3 DNA reads TGTGCCAGCAGTTCGCAGGGGCTGACGGATTCACCCCTCCACTTT. Protein sequence: CASSSQGLTDSPLHF.

The CDR3 spells CASSFGVGTEAFF. CDR3 nucleotides: TGTGCCAGCAGTTTCGGGGTGGGCACTGAAGCTTTCTTT. V gene TRBV27 combines with J gene TRBJ1-1, with D unclear. The germline V gene has CDR1 MNHEY and CDR2 SMNVEV (reference sequence). V shed 3 bases and J shed 4 bases, with 9 bases lying between them. CDR3 size: 13 residues.

This chain connects TRBV2 to TRBJ2-5, with 12 bases fitting TRBD1. CDR1 SNHLY and CDR2 FYNNEI come from the germline V gene. This CDR3 contains 13 residues. The V gene end was trimmed by 10 bases and the J gene end by 5 bases; junction bases not matched to a gene: 5. DNA of the CDR3: TGTGCCACGCGGGACAGGGGGCACGAGACCCAGTACTTC. Its protein product is CATRDRGHETQYF.

This chain links TRBV25-1 with TRBJ1-5, with D perhaps matching TRBD1 (6 bases). V dropped 5 bases and J dropped 7 bases, with 15 bases sitting between them. Germline CDR1 MGHDK, CDR2 SYGVNS. The CDR3 extends over 14 amino acids. The CDR3: CASSPMGARQPQHF. CDR3 sequence (DNA): TGTGCCAGCAGTCCAATGGGGGCTAGGCAGCCCCAGCATTTT.